The 10 T cell receptor beta chains given below trace back to one sample, sequenced in a study of spatial heterogeneity in lung cancer (dated by TCRdb to the late 2010s). The library was obtained by 5' RACE. Sequencing was carried out with a NextSeq 500. TCRdb trimmed the raw reads at Q25, called clones with MiXCR and kept productive beta chains. Merged by CDR3 protein, the rows form single entries marked with the most common genes and DNA. Recorded for this sample are just over 14,000 distinct CDR3 sequences; 11% of them occurred a single time. The ten largest clones take up under 40% of the sample. This specimen's time point label, per the study, means: sample taken at primary tumor resection. Whole RNA extracted from tumor and nontumor lung tissue, or from cryopreserved PBMC samples, was used for TCR sequencing without cell sorting. The sample here was PBMCs, taken at surgery. Receptor source: a female donor with early-stage non-small cell lung cancer.

This clonotype was detected ten times or more. The V gene is TRBV29-1, the J gene TRBJ2-7; D might be TRBD2 (6 bases). V was clipped by 3 bases and J by 3 bases, with 9 bases between them. The CDR3 sequence is 12 residues long. The germline gives CDR1 SQVTM, CDR2 ANQGSEA. The CDR3 region is CSVEDGSYEQYF. CDR3 DNA sequence: TGCAGCGTTGAGGACGGGAGCTACGAGCAGTACTTC.

This clonotype occurred many times. The V call is TRBV15, the J call TRBJ1-3; tentatively, D is TRBD1 (6 bases). The CDR3 runs 14 residues. V was clipped by 4 bases and J by 4 bases, with 11 bases between them. Per germline, CDR1 LNHNV and CDR2 YYDKDF (reference sequence). CDR3 coding DNA: TGTGCCACCAGCACGGGGGCAGTGGGAAACACCATATATTTT. Its translation is CATSTGAVGNTIYF.

This clonotype is medium-sized (0.01 to 0.1%) by share. The junction differs from germline at one of its ends, possibly a read error. This chain joins TRBV3-1 and TRBJ2-7, with a tentative D call TRBD2 (6 bases). The germline CDR1 and CDR2 sequences are LGHDT and YNNKEL (reference sequence). The CDR3 is made up of 18 amino acids. The CDR3 bases are TGTGCCAGCAGCCAAGGCGGCGGGGCGCCAAGCAAACCCTACGTGCAGTACTTC. It translates to CASSQGGGAPSKPYVQYF.

This clonotype was counted many times. V is TRBV6-5 and J is TRBJ1-2, with TRBD1 matching 11 bases. Germline V lookup: CDR1 MNHEY, CDR2 SVGAGI. The CDR3 spans 14 residues. V dropped 6 bases and J dropped 4; count of bases not matched to a gene: 4. CDR3 region: CASRGTGGGYGYTF. CDR3 DNA sequence: TGTGCCAGCAGAGGGACAGGGGGGGGCTATGGCTACACCTTC.

This clonotype is classed as medium-sized. The genes are TRBV20-1 and TRBJ2-7; the match to TRBD2 covers 9 bases. Germline loops: CDR1 DFQATT, CDR2 SNEGSKA (reference sequence). Trimming cost V 5 bases and J 5 bases; bases outside gene matches: 7. CDR3 size: 13 residues. CDR3 protein: CSAPLGLANEQYF. CDR3 sequence (DNA): TGCAGTGCTCCACTCGGACTAGCGAACGAGCAGTACTTC.

The rearrangement joins TRBV28 to TRBJ1-1; D uncertain. V lost 1 base and J 6 bases, leaving 12 bases between the germline ends. Per the germline V gene, CDR1 is MDHEN and CDR2 is SYDVKM. The CDR3 consists of 14 residues. CDR3 region: CASSLLEELPEAFF. In DNA form, the CDR3 reads TGTGCCAGCAGTTTATTGGAGGAGCTCCCTGAAGCTTTCTTT. Using reference TRBV28 and TRBJ1-1 for the parts outside the CDR3, the full variable domain is DVKVTQSSRYLVKRTGEKVFLECVQDMDHENMFWYRQDPGLGLRLIYFSYDVKMKEKGDIPEGYSVSREKKERFSLILESASTNQTSMYLCASSLLEELPEAFFGQGTRLTVV.

The table lists this clonotype with many counts. The chain employs TRBV7-8 and TRBJ1-2, with D unresolved. V dropped 2 bases and J dropped 0 bases, with 19 bases sitting between them. This CDR3 region has 18 residues. Germline V gives CDR1 SGHVS, CDR2 FQNEAQ. DNA for the CDR3: TGTGCCAGCAGCTTATTCGGCAGGACCAGTCTAGCTAACTATGGCTACACCTTC. This gives the protein CASSLFGRTSLANYGYTF.

This clonotype was detected many times. The genes are TRBV10-3 and TRBJ2-7; 11 nucleotides line up with TRBD2. CDR1 is ENHRY, CDR2 SYGVKD, per germline. This CDR3 is built from 17 residues. The V segment lost 0 bases and the J segment 6 bases; nucleotides outside the gene matches: 10. CDR3 in DNA: TGTGCCATCAGTGAGTCGGGGCTGTGGACTAGCGGGCCCGAGCAGTACTTC. Protein product: CAISESGLWTSGPEQYF.

This clonotype has ten or more counts. J is TRBJ2-7 and V is TRBV29-1; D remains unclear. This CDR3 has 14 residues. Per germline, CDR1 SQVTM and CDR2 ANQGSEA. Trimming pared 7 bases from V and 3 bases from J, leaving 19 bases between. In DNA, the CDR3 is TGCAGCGCCGAGGCCCGCAGGCCCCACTACGAGCAGTACTTC. Its translation: CSAEARRPHYEQYF.

This clonotype has just a few counts. The chain is built from TRBV28 and TRBJ1-2; TRBD1 agrees at 9 bases. Looked up from germline, CDR1 is MDHEN and CDR2 is SYDVKM. This CDR3 contains 12 residues. The V and J ends lost 6 bases and 7 bases, in that order; junction bases with no gene match: 3. CDR3 sequence (DNA): TGTGCCAGCAGGGGACAGGGAGGTGGCTACACCTTC. This translates into CASRGQGGGYTF.